The clone carrying this T cell receptor (beta chain) was recorded a few times. Its antigen is still unknown. One entry per CDR3 protein results from TCRdb running MiXCR on the reads. Here the sample spans approximately 750,000 distinct CDR3 sequences, approximately 40% being singletons. J was trimmed by 0 bases and V by 9 bases; bases with no gene match: 8. This CDR3 contains 14 residues. CDR1 is MNHEY and CDR2 is SVGEGT in the germline V gene. This specimen comes from a study of T cell repertoires in cytomegalovirus infection. Whole-study context: Carrying CMV and the relevant HLA type showed in public TCR beta signatures. Study results and caveats: Public TCR beta family frequency separated CMV-and-HLA carriers, including in an independent cohort. In two of eight donors, the top clonotype was HLA-C-restricted CMV-specific.

Input material: PBMCs. The rearrangement uses TRBV6-2 or TRBV6-3 and TRBJ2-7; 7 bases align to TRBD1. The TCR originated in a human donor in good health (CMV status not recorded). Some clones in this sample may be carry-over from other donors' samples. CDR3 region: CASAPTGSSYEQYF. The CDR3 bases are TGTGCCAGTGCCCCGACAGGGAGCTCCTACGAGCAGTACTTC.